The entry below describes one T cell receptor (beta chain). These data belong to a study of blood T cell repertoires in COVID-19. Turning to the study itself: Specimens from acute and convalescent COVID-19 originated in the United States, Italy and Spain. PBMCs, B-cell-depleted T cells, or T cells were the source of the cDNA or gDNA that made up the material.

Trimming removed 7 bases from V and 8 bases from J, with 9 bases in between. In germline, CDR1 is LNHDA, CDR2 SQIVND (reference sequence). The CDR3 is made up of 11 amino acids. Sequenced by immunoSEQ multiplex PCR; TCRdb stores in-frame clones only, minus some. The data show 97,000 or so clones, with approximately 84% seen just once and 9.9% held by the top ten. The sequencing sample was made of peripheral blood. This sequence originates from a middle-aged man with active or convalescent COVID-19. This chain uses TRBV19 with TRBJ1-3, with D tentatively TRBD1 (5 bases). The CDR3 protein is CASTTGYTIYF. CDR3 DNA sequence: TGTGCCAGTACCACAGGTTACACCATATATTTT.